These 25 T cell receptor beta chains came from one sample sequenced in a study of T cell changes during pregnancy in multiple sclerosis. Method: immunoSEQ multiplex PCR; TCRdb's copy keeps in-frame clones and lacks some. The sample lists fewer than 35,000 clones, roughly nine tenths occurring once. Source: CD4+ T cells from peripheral blood mononuclear cells, taken in the third trimester of pregnancy. Every receptor here comes from a female donor in good health, enrolled as a control in a pregnancy study.

This CDR3 is CASSPTGLAGVYNEQFF. The CDR3 bases are TGTGCCAGCAGTCCGACCGGACTAGCGGGAGTCTACAATGAGCAGTTCTTC. The rearrangement links TRBV28 to TRBJ2-1, with 13 bases aligning to TRBD2. V shed 5 bases, J shed 3 bases, and the junction held 7 bases outside the gene matches. The CDR3 consists of 17 residues. Germline assignment: CDR1 MDHEN and CDR2 SYDVKM.

V is TRBV27 and J is TRBJ2-7; D might be TRBD2 (6 bases). V shed 1 base and J shed 1 base, with 8 bases lying between them. The germline gives CDR1 MNHEY, CDR2 SMNVEV (reference sequence). The CDR3 length is 14 residues. The CDR3 bases are TGTGCCAGCAGTTTATACGCGGGGTCCTACGAGCAGTACTTC. It is translated as CASSLYAGSYEQYF.

The rearrangement joins TRBV15 to TRBJ2-7; the D is unclear. Germline assignment: CDR1 LNHNV and CDR2 YYDKDF (reference sequence). The CDR3 runs 14 residues. V shed 0 bases and J shed 2 bases, with 8 bases lying between them. The CDR3 region is CATSRDLVTYEQYF. For the CDR3, the DNA is TGTGCCACCAGCAGAGACCTTGTTACCTACGAGCAGTACTTC.

V is TRBV28 and J is TRBJ1-6, with 10 positions matching TRBD1. The V segment lost 1 base and the J segment 14 bases; nucleotides outside the gene matches: 8. Germline CDR1 reads MDHEN; CDR2 reads SYDVKM. The CDR3 extends over 15 amino acids. CDR3 in amino acids: CASSLSGGTGVTLHF. The CDR3 DNA is TGTGCCAGCAGTTTATCAGGAGGGACAGGGGTTACCCTCCACTTT.

This clone was observed a single time. The chain recombines TRBV27 with TRBJ2-3; a weak D match, TRBD1 (5 bases). The CDR3 contains 11 residues. Germline V gives CDR1 MNHEY, CDR2 SMNVEV (reference sequence). V was clipped by 3 bases and J by 9 bases, with 7 bases between them. The CDR3 DNA reads as TGTGCCAGCAGTTTGGGGCCCACGCAGTATTTT. Its translation is CASSLGPTQYF.

This clone was seen a single time. The V and J genes are TRBV18 and TRBJ1-5; 8 bases are a match to TRBD1. V trimming: 6 bases; J trimming: 0 bases; junction bases outside the gene matches: 4. Germline CDR1 is KGHSH and CDR2 is LQKENI. This CDR3 spans 15 amino acids. CDR3 region: CASSRTGTSNQPQHF. In nucleotides, the CDR3 is TGTGCCAGCTCCCGGACAGGGACTAGCAATCAGCCCCAGCATTTT.

V is TRBV7-2 and J is TRBJ1-2; the match to TRBD1 covers 11 bases. With V trimmed by 5 bases and J by 5 bases, 4 bases remained unmatched. The CDR3 consists of 14 residues. Looked up from germline, CDR1 is SGHTA and CDR2 is FQGNSA. CDR3 nucleotide sequence: TGTGCCAGCAGCCTCGGACAGGGGGCTTATGGCTACACCTTC. This codes for CASSLGQGAYGYTF.

The rearrangement links TRBV10-3 to TRBJ1-3; D unresolved. Germline CDR1 ENHRY, CDR2 SYGVKD. The V end was cut by 2 bases, the J end by 4 bases, with 9 bases between. The CDR3 has 14 amino acids. The CDR3 sequence: CAISEMAGGNTIYF. The DNA for the CDR3 is TGTGCCATCAGTGAGATGGCAGGAGGAAACACCATATATTTT.

J is TRBJ2-7 and V is TRBV2, with 8 nucleotides matching TRBD1. Germline CDR1 reads SNHLY; CDR2 reads FYNNEI. This CDR3 region has 14 residues. V lost 5 bases to trimming and J lost 5 bases; unmatched junction nucleotides: 8. CDR3 loop: CASSPDRGDNEQYF. For the CDR3, the DNA is TGTGCCAGCAGTCCCGACAGGGGAGACAACGAGCAGTACTTC.

This sequence joins TRBV28 and TRBJ2-7; TRBD1 might be the D (6 bases). This CDR3 has 12 amino acids. Germline V CDR1 and CDR2: MDHEN, SYDVKM. V dropped 5 bases and J dropped 6 bases, with 11 bases sitting between them. CDR3 nucleotide sequence: TGTGCCAGCAGTAAGGGCAGGGGCGAGCAGTACTTC. It translates to CASSKGRGEQYF.

The rearrangement uses TRBV5-4 and TRBJ2-3; TRBD2 might be the D (6 bases). CDR3 length equals 16 residues. The ends were cut back, 0 bases at V and 1 base at J, with 12 bases in the middle. The germline V gene has CDR1 SGHNT and CDR2 YYREEE (reference sequence). In DNA, the CDR3 is TGTGCCAGCAGCTTGGTAGCGGCTGGCGGCACAGATACGCAGTATTTT. Residues: CASSLVAAGGTDTQYF.

There are a few counts of this clone. This chain joins TRBV7-9 and TRBJ2-1; no firm D call. V dropped 5 bases and J dropped 7 bases, with 6 bases sitting between them. The CDR3 runs to 11 residues. Germline CDR1 reads SEHNR; CDR2 reads FQNEAQ (reference sequence). CDR3 sequence (DNA): TGTGCCAGCAGCCTTCGGAATGAGCAGTTCTTC. Encoded protein: CASSLRNEQFF.

In regard to this clone: Different DNA sequences within this sample yield the same CDR3. CDR3 region: CASSVGGSGANVLTF. The CDR3, as DNA: TGTGCCAGCAGCGTAGGCGGCTCCGGGGCCAACGTCCTGACTTTC. This chain joins TRBV9 and TRBJ2-6; D unclear. The V and J ends lost 0 bases and 4 bases respectively, with 8 bases between them. The CDR3 sequence is 15 residues long. Looked up from germline, CDR1 is SGDLS and CDR2 is YYNGEE.

The chain recombines TRBV6-5 with TRBJ2-5; 11 nucleotides agree with TRBD1. The CDR3 covers 14 residues. The germline V gene encodes CDR1 MNHEY and CDR2 SVGAGI. V was clipped by 4 bases and J by 4 bases; unmatched bases: 2. CDR3 sequence reads: CASSFGTGGETQYF. CDR3 sequence (DNA): TGTGCCAGCAGTTTCGGGACAGGGGGAGAGACCCAGTACTTC.

The CDR3: CASSGTALNQPQHF. The CDR3 coding sequence is TGTGCCAGTAGCGGGACAGCTCTCAATCAGCCCCAGCATTTT. The chain carries TRBV19 and TRBJ1-5, with 7 nucleotides matching TRBD1. Germline CDR1 is LNHDA and CDR2 is SQIVND (reference sequence). After removal of 6 bases from V and 3 bases from J, the junction contained 5 bases not matched to a gene. The CDR3 has 14 amino acids.

The rearrangement uses TRBV27 and TRBJ1-5, with D possibly TRBD1 on 6 matching bases. Germline V gene sequence: CDR1 MNHEY, CDR2 SMNVEV (reference sequence). The CDR3 consists of 16 residues. Deletions cut 2 bases from V and 4 bases from J, with 15 bases between. CDR3 nucleotides: TGTGCCAGCAGTTTAGAGGCACAGGGAAGTAATCAGCCCCAGCATTTT. Translated: CASSLEAQGSNQPQHF.

V usage is TRBV7-2 and J usage is TRBJ2-4; D remains ambiguous. V lost 3 bases and J 6 bases, leaving 9 bases between the germline ends. The CDR3 consists of 13 residues. Germline V lookup: CDR1 SGHTA, CDR2 FQGNSA. The DNA for the CDR3 is TGTGCCAGCAGCTTGGGCAGTTCAAACATTCAGTACTTC. It is translated as CASSLGSSNIQYF.

This clone was observed a single time. This chain connects TRBV7-3 to TRBJ2-1; the match to TRBD1 covers 9 bases. The germline CDR1 and CDR2 sequences are SGHTA and FQGTGA. V lost 5 bases to trimming and J lost 2 bases; unmatched junction nucleotides: 4. This CDR3 contains 15 residues. CDR3: CASSADRGTYNEQFF. As DNA, the CDR3 is TGTGCCAGCAGCGCTGACAGGGGGACCTACAATGAGCAGTTCTTC.

The chain employs TRBV1 and TRBJ2-1; no DNA check was done on the table's D call, TRBD1. TRBV1 corresponds to a pseudogene. This CDR3 contains 15 residues. The CDR3 region has the DNA TGCACCAGCAGCCAAGATCAGGACAGGATCAATGAGCAGTTCTTC. This translates into CTSSQDQDRINEQFF.

This rearrangement joins TRBV11-2 to TRBJ2-5; no clear D. This CDR3 region has 13 residues. Per the germline V gene, CDR1 is SGHAT and CDR2 is FQNNGV. Deletions cut 3 bases from V and 0 bases from J, with 5 bases between. The CDR3 reads CASSFGYQETQYF. The CDR3 nucleotides are TGTGCCAGCAGCTTTGGCTACCAAGAGACCCAGTACTTC.

V usage is TRBV10-3 and J usage is TRBJ1-2; 8 bases are a match to TRBD1. Losses at the gene ends were 6 bases for V and 5 bases for J; bases not matched to a gene: 20. CDR1 is ENHRY and CDR2 is SYGVKD in the germline V gene. The CDR3 runs to 18 residues. The CDR3 loop is CAISVQTGGSDSGYGYTF. CDR3 coding DNA: TGTGCCATCAGCGTACAAACAGGGGGAAGTGATTCAGGGTATGGCTACACCTTC.

This chain joins TRBV30 and TRBJ2-1; D is uncertain. CDR3 length: 14 amino acids. Germline CDR1 reads GTSNPN; CDR2 reads SVGIG (reference sequence). Deletions cut 2 bases from V and 5 bases from J, with 13 bases between. The CDR3 is CAWSQGVENNEQFF. The CDR3 bases are TGTGCCTGGAGTCAAGGAGTGGAGAACAATGAGCAGTTCTTC.

The chain has TRBV11-2 and TRBJ2-5; D is perhaps TRBD2 (6 bases). This CDR3 is built from 17 residues. The V end lost 2 bases, the J end lost 4 bases, and 20 bases lay between the germline ends. Germline loops: CDR1 SGHAT, CDR2 FQNNGV. The CDR3 loop reads CASSLRIGRAGGETQYF. The CDR3 DNA reads TGTGCCAGCAGCTTAAGGATTGGTAGAGCGGGTGGAGAGACCCAGTACTTC.

This chain connects TRBV14 to TRBJ2-7; tentatively, D is TRBD2 (7 bases). The germline V gene encodes CDR1 SGHDN and CDR2 FVKESK. This CDR3 spans 16 amino acids. Between the trimmed V and J ends, which lost 1 base and 0 bases, there was a span of 13 bases. CDR3 sequence: CASSQVAGAGSYEQYF. The CDR3 DNA follows: TGTGCCAGCAGCCAAGTTGCGGGGGCCGGCTCCTACGAGCAGTACTTC.

V is TRBV16 and J is TRBJ2-7; D may be TRBD2 (7 bases). Trimming shortened V by 2 bases and J by 0 bases, and 14 bases separated the two germline ends. This CDR3 has 16 amino acids. CDR1 and CDR2 (germline): KGHSY, FQNENV. CDR3 amino acids: CASSQAAGAISYEQYF. CDR3 nucleotides: TGTGCCAGCAGCCAAGCGGCGGGGGCTATCTCCTACGAGCAGTACTTC.